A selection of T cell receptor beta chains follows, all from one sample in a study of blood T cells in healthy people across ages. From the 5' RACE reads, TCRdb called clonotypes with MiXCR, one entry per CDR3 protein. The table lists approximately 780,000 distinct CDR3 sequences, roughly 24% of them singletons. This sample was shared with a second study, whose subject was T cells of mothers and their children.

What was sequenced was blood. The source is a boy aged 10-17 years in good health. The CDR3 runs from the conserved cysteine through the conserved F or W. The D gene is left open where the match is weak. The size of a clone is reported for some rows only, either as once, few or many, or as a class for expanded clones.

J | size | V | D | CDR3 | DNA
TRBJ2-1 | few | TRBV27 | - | CAIRRGDRDNEQFF | TGTGCCATCCGACGAGGGGATCGGGACAATGAGCAGTTCTTC
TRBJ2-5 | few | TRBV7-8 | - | CASSPRPTTQYF | TGTGCCAGCAGCCCCAGGCCGACAACCCAGTACTTC
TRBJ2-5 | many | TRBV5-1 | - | CASSPRGLETQYF | TGCGCCAGCAGCCCTCGGGGGCTGGAGACCCAGTACTTC
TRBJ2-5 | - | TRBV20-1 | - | CSASLIRAGSSREQYF | TGCAGTGCTAGTTTAATTAGGGCAGGATCTTCCCGTGAGCAGTACTTC
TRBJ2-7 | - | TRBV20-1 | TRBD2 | CSARDLGLAGAREQYF | TGCAGTGCTCGGGACTTGGGACTAGCGGGGGCCAGGGAGCAGTACTTC
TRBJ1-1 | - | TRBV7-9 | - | CASSLAGSKEAFF | TGTGCCAGCAGCTTAGCGGGGAGCAAAGAAGCTTTCTTT
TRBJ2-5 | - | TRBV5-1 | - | CASSPLGSGETQYF | TGCGCCAGCAGCCCACTAGGGTCAGGGGAGACCCAGTACTTC
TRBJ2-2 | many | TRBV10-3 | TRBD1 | CAIRGADRGITGELFF | TGTGCCATCAGGGGGGCGGACAGGGGTATCACCGGGGAGCTGTTTTTT
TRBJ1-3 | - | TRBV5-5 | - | CASSPQVLEGNTIYF | TGTGCCAGCAGCCCCCAGGTACTCGAGGGAAACACCATATATTTT
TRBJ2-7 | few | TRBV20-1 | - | CSAPRGASSDEQYF | TGCAGTGCGCCCCGAGGGGCGAGCTCGGATGAGCAGTACTTC
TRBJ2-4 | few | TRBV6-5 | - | CASVGRAKNIQYF | TGTGCCAGCGTGGGCAGAGCCAAAAACATTCAGTACTTC
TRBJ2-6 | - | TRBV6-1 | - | CASFETGSSGANVLTF | TGTGCCAGCTTTGAGACAGGTTCCTCTGGGGCCAACGTCCTGACTTTC
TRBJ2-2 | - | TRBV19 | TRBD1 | CASSIEGTGAGELFF | TGTGCCAGTAGTATCGAGGGGACAGGGGCCGGGGAGCTGTTTTTT
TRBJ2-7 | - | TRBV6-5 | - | CASSYRGRNSYEQYF | TGTGCCAGCAGTTACAGGGGGAGGAACTCCTACGAGCAGTACTTC
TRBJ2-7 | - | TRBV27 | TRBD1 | CASSLAPTGDEQYF | TGTGCCAGCAGTTTAGCCCCCACAGGGGACGAGCAGTACTTC
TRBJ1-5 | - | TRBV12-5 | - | CASGLALGQINQPQHF | TGTGCTAGTGGTTTGGCCCTAGGACAGATAAATCAGCCCCAGCATTTT
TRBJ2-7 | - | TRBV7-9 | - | CASSYRDHEQYF | TGTGCCAGCAGCTACAGGGACCACGAGCAGTACTTC
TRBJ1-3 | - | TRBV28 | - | CASSLPVGAGNTIYF | TGTGCCAGCAGTTTACCGGTCGGGGCTGGAAACACCATATATTTT
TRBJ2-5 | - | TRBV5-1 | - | CASSLDGRAETQYF | TGCGCCAGCAGCTTGGATGGCAGGGCAGAGACCCAGTACTTC
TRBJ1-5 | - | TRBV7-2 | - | CASSPRGGGQPQHF | TGTGCCAGCAGCCCACGGGGGGGCGGGCAGCCCCAGCATTTT
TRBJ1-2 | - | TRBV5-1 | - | CASSLGSTNYGYTF | TGCGCCAGCAGCTTGGGCAGTACTAACTATGGCTACACCTTC
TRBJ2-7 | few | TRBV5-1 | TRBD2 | CASSSTSISSYEQYF | TGCGCCAGCAGCTCGACTAGCATAAGCTCCTACGAGCAGTACTTC